The entry that follows covers one TCR beta chain sequence. Its antigen is as yet unknown. Germline CDR1 reads SGHDN; CDR2 reads FVKESK. This CDR3 has 12 amino acids. The germline V and J ends were trimmed by 8 bases and 7 bases, with 13 bases remaining between them. Sequencing used immunoSEQ multiplex PCR; TCRdb keeps in-frame clones, though not all of them. The top ten hold about an eighth of the sample, which has approximately 190,000 clones, nearly 80% seen once. The sample originates from a study of cytotoxic CD8 clonotypes in ibrutinib-treated CLL. The wider study: The patients comprised approximately ten relapsed/refractory and around 14 treatment-naive cases, some 17 IGHV unmutated. Study-wide findings and caveats: Rare overall, public clonotypes shrank or held steady under therapy.

Sequencing used PBMCs, obtained after 12 months of ibrutinib treatment. The TCR sequence derives from a human donor with chronic lymphocytic leukemia. This chain uses TRBV14 with TRBJ2-3; D may match TRBD1 or TRBD2 (5 bases each). The CDR3 here is CASSPGANTQYF. The CDR3 bases are TGTGCCAGCTCTCCCGGGGCGAATACGCAGTATTTT.